The 12 T cell receptor delta chains reported below all come from one sample, sequenced in a study of gamma-delta T cells after stem cell transplantation. TCRdb fed the RT-PCR reads to CATT. The sample carries roughly 650 delta-chain clones, 8.1% recorded once. Input material: gamma-delta T cells. All receptors derive from a human donor. It is not recorded whose cells these are; they may come from a transplant donor.

This clone has only a few counts. A read error likely explains this, since a far larger clone differs by one base. This chain joins TRDV2 and TRDJ1; 13 nucleotides line up with TRDD3. The CDR3 covers 18 residues. CDR1 and CDR2 (germline): GEAIGNYY, EKD. The V and J ends lost 5 bases and 3 bases, in that order; junction bases with no gene match: 14. CDR3 nucleotide sequence: TGTGCCTGTGGTAGCCTTCAAACTGGGGGATACGCTCCCGATAAACTCATCTTT. Translation gives CACGSLQTGGYAPDKLIF.

On this clone itself: A far larger clone is one nucleotide away, so this likely arose from a read error. V and J are TRDV2 and TRDJ1; 8 nucleotides line up with TRDD3. From germline, CDR1 is GEAIGNYY and CDR2 EKD. This CDR3 spans 19 amino acids. V lost 0 bases, J lost 1 base, and 15 bases stayed unmatched. CDR3: CACDTASLGDRLPTDKLIF. CDR3 in DNA: TGTGCCTGTGACACCGCTTCCTTGGGGGATCGATTACCCACCGATAAACTCATCTTT.

This clone has more than one count but fewer than ten. A much bigger clone sits one base away, suggesting this may be a read error. The gene calls are TRDV2 and TRDJ1, with TRDD3 identical over 8 bases. The V segment lost 0 bases and the J segment 1 base; nucleotides outside the gene matches: 18. CDR3 length: 20 residues. Germline assignment: CDR1 GEAIGNYY and CDR2 EKD. The CDR3, as DNA: TGTGCCTGTGACACCCTTCATCTACCGGGGGATAGTATTGGCACCGATAAACTCATCTTT. It specifies CACDTLHLPGDSIGTDKLIF.

Only a few counts were recorded for this clone. A far larger clone is off by one base, so a read error is likely. Additional DNA sequences in this sample encode the identical CDR3. The V gene is TRDV2, the J gene TRDJ1, with 13 bases lining up with TRDD3. The CDR3 contains 18 residues. CDR1 and CDR2 from the germline V gene are GEAIGNYY and EKD. The chain's CDR3 is CACDSLQTGGYAPDKLIF. In DNA form, the CDR3 reads TGTGCCTGTGATAGCCTTCAAACTGGGGGATACGCTCCCGATAAACTCATCTTC.

This clone was found a few times. The CDR3 DNA reads TGTGCCTGTGACACCGTGAGTGGATGGGGGACCCCGCTTCGTTTATCGTCCTGGGACACCCGACAGATGTTTTTC. Protein product: CACDTVSGWGTPLRLSSWDTRQMFF. V and J are TRDV2 and TRDJ3; 7 positions match TRDD3. This CDR3 has 25 residues. After removal of 0 bases from V and 1 base from J, the junction contained 26 bases not matched to a gene. Germline V CDR1 and CDR2: GEAIGNYY, EKD.

Remarks on this clone: A read error may be the cause here, since a much bigger clone is one base away. V gene TRDV2 combines with J gene TRDJ1; 10 nucleotides match TRDD3. There are 19 residues in the CDR3. The trim removed 1 base at V and 2 bases at J, leaving 15 bases unmatched. CDR1 is GEAIGNYY and CDR2 is EKD in the germline V gene. In DNA form, the CDR3 reads TGTGCCTGTGACACTATTAGGGGGATACGCGGGCTCGAAACCGATAAACTCATCTTT. Translation: CACDTIRGIRGLETDKLIF.

The V gene is TRDV2, the J gene TRDJ1; TRDD3 matches 11 bases. No J gene was available from TCRdb, and it was assigned here by a germline match of the DNA. Germline lookup yields CDR1 GEAIGNYY and CDR2 EKD. J was trimmed by 1 base and V by 0 bases; bases with no gene match: 21. The CDR3 consists of 22 residues. The CDR3 DNA reads TGTGCCTGTGACACCGTCCTATCAAATCCTGTGGGGGATACGCGTTTCACCGATAAACTCATCTTT. Its protein is CACDTVLSNPVGDTRFTDKLIF.

This clone was counted only a few times. This DNA's translation differs at residue 9 from TCRdb's protein, which comes from a much larger clone; a read error is likely, and the protein shown is translated from the DNA. CDR3 loop: CACDSLVGRTDKLIF. Here the CDR3 DNA reads TGTGCCTGTGACTCCCTAGTAGGGAGGACCGATAAACTCATCTTT. The chain combines TRDV2 with TRDJ1; unclear D gene. TCRdb supplies no J gene; here it was assigned by aligning the nucleotide sequence to germline. V was clipped by 3 bases and J by 2 bases, with 15 bases between them. In germline, CDR1 is GEAIGNYY, CDR2 EKD. CDR3 length: 15 amino acids.

To note about this clone: This may come from a read error, since a much larger clone is one base off. V and J are TRDV2 and TRDJ1; TRDD3 matches at 10 bases. Germline-derived CDR1 and CDR2 are GEAIGNYY and EKD. The CDR3 covers 19 residues. The V and J ends lost 1 base and 2 bases, in that order; junction bases with no gene match: 15. CDR3 sequence: CACDTIRGIRGSETDKLIF. The CDR3 DNA follows: TGTGCCTGTGACACTATTAGGGGGATACGCGGGTCCGAAACCGATAAACTCATCTTT.

This clone is labeled as large (0.1 to 1%). The genes are TRDV1 and TRDJ1, with 12 bases lining up with TRDD3. The V segment lost 0 bases and the J segment 0 bases; nucleotides outside the gene matches: 29. This CDR3 has 26 amino acids. Germline V gene sequence: CDR1 TSWWSYY, CDR2 QGS. CDR3: CALGELTSYPMYWGIQVGYYTDKLIF. CDR3 bases: TGTGCTCTTGGGGAACTGACTTCCTACCCTATGTACTGGGGGATACAAGTCGGATATTACACCGATAAACTCATCTTT.

In this sample, this clone turned up a few times. Given a far larger clone just one base away, this is likely a sequencing read error. The V gene is TRDV1, the J gene TRDJ1, with 12 bases matching TRDD3. CDR1 and CDR2 (germline): TSWWSYY, QGS. CDR3 length: 15 residues. CDR3 DNA sequence: TGTGCTCCTGGGGGGACTGGGGGATACCCCGATAAACTCATCTTT. Translating it yields CAPGGTGGYPDKLIF.

Notes on this clone: This sequence may be a read error, since a much larger clone differs from it by one base. The sample carries other DNA sequences with the same CDR3. For the J gene the call is TRDJ3; the V gene lacks a call; TRDD3, the table's D call, was not compared with the DNA. This CDR3 has 20 residues. The chain's CDR3 is CACDPATGDVRSWDTRQMFF. CDR3 bases: TGCGCCTGTGACCCCGCCACTGGGGACGTCCGCTCCTGGGACACCCGACAGATGTTTTTC.